Included here is one T cell receptor (beta chain) sequence, with context. The antigen is unknown. RNA transcripts provided the source from which TCR beta CDR3 regions were amplified. RT-PCR in the first round (using the HTBI primer set) targeted the TCR CDR3. TCRdb processed the multiplex PCR reads anew with MiXCR; each CDR3 protein has one entry. The table lists a few hundred thousand distinct CDR3 sequences, 46% of them singletons, with about 45% in the top ten. Reasons for excluding patients were uncontrolled infection, other autoimmune disease, pregnancy or lactation. The study based diagnoses on clinical symptoms, serum thyroxine and TRAb, thyroid ultrasound and orbital computed tomography. The record originates from a study of T cells in Graves' hyperthyroidism and ophthalmopathy. Study observations and caveats: Among clonotypes expanded in thyroid above 0.001, most were also found in blood.

The receptor was derived from an adult woman with Graves' disease, either hyperthyroidism or ophthalmopathy (not recorded which). The sample was peripheral blood or thyroid tissue (not recorded which).

CDR3 sequence (DNA): TGTGCCAGCAGTGAAGAAGGCGGACAGAAGCAGTACTTC. Residues: CASSEEGGQKQYF. J is TRBJ2-7 and V is TRBV2; D possibly corresponds to TRBD1 (6 bases). The CDR3 length is 13 residues. Per the germline V gene, CDR1 is SNHLY and CDR2 is FYNNEI. With 1 base removed from V and 8 bases from J, the gap between germline ends came to 12 bases.